Here is one T cell receptor (beta chain) with its context. This sample was included in a study of cytotoxic CD8 clonotypes in ibrutinib-treated CLL. Germline CDR1 reads MNHEY; CDR2 reads SMNVEV (reference sequence). CDR3 length equals 16 residues. V lost 3 bases, J lost 0 bases, and 7 bases stayed unmatched. Sequencing used immunoSEQ multiplex PCR; TCRdb keeps in-frame clones, though not all of them. This table holds roughly 250,000 clones, about three quarters found once. The chain employs TRBV27 and TRBJ1-2, with 7 bases identical to TRBD1. Sample: PBMCs, taken after 24 months of ibrutinib treatment. This receptor was identified in a human donor with chronic lymphocytic leukemia. Here the CDR3 DNA reads TGTGCCAGCAGTTTGGACCTAGGGGGCTCTAACTATGGCTACACCTTC. It encodes CASSLDLGGSNYGYTF.